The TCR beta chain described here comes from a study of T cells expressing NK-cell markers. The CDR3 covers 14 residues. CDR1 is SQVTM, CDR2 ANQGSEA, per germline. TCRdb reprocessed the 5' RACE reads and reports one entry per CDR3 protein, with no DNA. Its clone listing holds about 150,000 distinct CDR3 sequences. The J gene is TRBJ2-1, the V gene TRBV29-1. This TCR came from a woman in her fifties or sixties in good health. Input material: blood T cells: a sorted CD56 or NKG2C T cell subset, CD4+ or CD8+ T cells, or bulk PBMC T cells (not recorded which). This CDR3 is CSVESVSSYNEQFF.